The 8 T cell receptor beta chains below all came from one sample that was sequenced in a study of T cells in women clearing cervical HPV infection. Clones were read by immunoSEQ multiplex PCR, and TCRdb kept only the in-frame ones, dropping some. This repertoire includes about 22,000 clones. Sequencing was carried out using blood buffy coat. The origin of the receptors is a woman between 18 and 70 years old with a cervical HPV16 infection that either progressed to CIN3+ or cleared (not recorded which).

A remark on this clone: The read ends 3 residues shy of where the CDR3 ends; the end is completed using the germline J gene. The chain employs TRBV5-1 and TRBJ2-2; 7 nucleotides line up with TRBD1. This CDR3 region has 15 residues. Germline V gene sequence: CDR1 SGHRS, CDR2 YFSETQ. V trimming: 4 bases; J trimming: 2 bases; junction bases outside the gene matches: 5. The CDR3 DNA, read in part, is TGCGCCAGCAGCCCCGGGACAGCCAACACCGGGGAG. Translating it yields CASSPGTANTGE. The full CDR3 protein reads CASSPGTANTGELFF.

About this clone itself: The DNA ends 3 residues before the CDR3 does, and the rest of the CDR3 is filled in from the germline J gene. The gene calls are TRBV7-6 and TRBJ2-3; no clear D. Trimming stripped 4 bases from V and 0 bases from J, with 11 bases between. This CDR3 spans 15 amino acids. From germline, CDR1 is SGHVS and CDR2 FNYEAQ. CDR3 DNA (partial): TGTGCCAGCAGCTCATTCGGGTCTAGCACAGATACG. Translation gives CASSSFGSSTDT. The whole CDR3 sequence is CASSSFGSSTDTQYF.

With regard to this clone: The CDR3 end is not reached by the read, which stops 3 residues before it; the germline J gene fills it in. The rearrangement joins TRBV10-1 to TRBJ2-7; 7 bases line up with TRBD1. CDR3 size: 15 residues. The germline CDR1 and CDR2 sequences are WNHNN and SYGVQD (reference sequence). V shed 1 base, J shed 4 bases, and the junction held 7 bases outside the gene matches. The CDR3 sequence: CASSEYDRVPYEQYF. Incomplete CDR3 DNA: TGCGCCAGCAGTGAGTACGACAGGGTACCTTACGAG.

With respect to this clone: The read gets to within 3 residues of the CDR3 end, and the germline J gene fills in the rest. This chain uses TRBV25-1 with TRBJ2-3, with 9 bases matching TRBD1. The CDR3 has 15 residues. Germline loops: CDR1 MGHDK, CDR2 SYGVNS. The CDR3: CASSRRDRVEETQYF. The DNA read from the CDR3 is TGTGCCAGCAGTCGCCGGGACAGGGTAGAGGAGACG.

With respect to this clone: The read halts 3 residues ahead of the CDR3 end, with the missing end drawn from the germline J gene. This rearrangement joins TRBV7-2 to TRBJ1-5, with D tentatively TRBD1 (5 bases). V was cut by 3 bases and J by 7 bases, with 16 bases left in between. This CDR3 has 15 amino acids. Germline loops: CDR1 SGHTA, CDR2 FQGNSA. The CDR3 loop reads CASSFAGVGGQPQHF. CDR3 DNA (partial): TGTGCCAGCAGCTTTGCGGGGGTGGGTGGGCAGCCC.

A remark on this clone: The CDR3 end falls 3 residues outside the read, so it is completed with the germline J gene. The V and J genes are TRBV30 and TRBJ1-4; TRBD1 is a possible D gene (5 bases). Germline lookup yields CDR1 GTSNPN and CDR2 SVGIG (reference sequence). This CDR3 contains 14 residues. Between the trimmed V and J ends, which lost 1 base and 2 bases, there was a span of 8 bases. CDR3 sequence reads: CAWSAGGTNEKLFF. CDR3 DNA, as far as it was read: TGTGCCTGGAGTGCGGGGGGGACTAATGAAAAA. The whole variable domain, remainder taken from reference TRBV30 and TRBJ1-4, is SQTIHQWPATLVQPVGSPLSLECTVEGTSNPNLYWYRQAAGRGLQLLFYSVGIGQISSEVPQNLSASRPQDRQFILSSKKLLLSDSGFYLCAWSAGGTNEKLFFGSGTQLSVL.

To note about this clone: The CDR3 end lies 3 residues beyond the end of the read and is filled in from the germline J gene. J is TRBJ1-1 and V is TRBV10-3; TRBD1 matches 7 bases. The CDR3 has 14 amino acids. With V trimmed by 8 bases and J by 1 base, 7 bases remained unmatched. The germline gives CDR1 ENHRY, CDR2 SYGVKD. The chain's CDR3 is CAISQGTRNTEAFF. The DNA read from the CDR3 is TGTGCCATCTCACAGGGGACCAGGAACACTGAA.

A note on this clone: The missing CDR3 end, 3 residues past where the read stops, is filled in from the germline J gene. The rearrangement links TRBV11-3 to TRBJ2-1, with a possible D match to TRBD1 (6 bases). The germline V gene has CDR1 SGHNT and CDR2 YENEEA. There are 15 residues in the CDR3. V was clipped by 5 bases and J by 6 bases, with 17 bases between them. CDR3 loop: CASSANLGASNEQFF. The part of the CDR3 DNA that was read is TGTGCCAGCAGCGCGAATCTGGGGGCCAGCAATGAG.